A selection of T cell receptor beta chains follows, all from one sample in a study of regulatory T cells in long-lasting Graves disease. TCRdb ran MiXCR on the multiplex PCR reads and lists one entry per CDR3 protein. The repertoire holds about 320,000 distinct CDR3 sequences, 15% to 20% seen once, with 38% in the top ten. The sequencing used peripheral blood mononuclear cells (PBMCs), collected at new diagnosis, from a patient treated with antithyroid drugs. The source is a female donor with Graves disease. Both conserved end residues are part of each CDR3. D genes are given only for firm matches. The size of a clone is reported for some rows only, either as once, few or many, or as a class for expanded clones.

J gene | D gene | V gene | clone size | CDR3 protein | CDR3 DNA
TRBJ2-3 | TRBD2 | TRBV3-1 | few | CASSLRTSGFADTQYF | TGTGCCAGCAGCCTGAGGACTAGCGGCTTCGCAGATACGCAGTATTTT
TRBJ2-1 | TRBD2 | TRBV2 | NA | CASIAGYYNEQFF | TGTGCCAGCATAGCGGGCTACTACAATGAGCAGTTCTTC
TRBJ1-3 | TRBD1 | TRBV28 | NA | CASSIGTAFSGNTIYF | TGTGCCAGCAGCATAGGGACAGCCTTCTCTGGAAACACCATATATTTT
TRBJ2-7 | NA | TRBV12-3/TRBV12-4 | many | CASSLGGPTEQYF | TGTGCCAGCAGTTTAGGAGGCCCTACTGAGCAGTACTTC
TRBJ1-1 | TRBD1 | TRBV5-1 | many | CASGTLGQKAFF | TGCGCCAGCGGAACCCTGGGACAGAAAGCTTTCTTT
TRBJ1-5 | TRBD1 | TRBV19 | NA | CASSPHRGSQPQHF | TGTGCCAGTAGTCCGCACAGGGGCAGTCAGCCCCAGCATTTT
TRBJ2-5 | TRBD1 | TRBV9 | NA | CASSEMGGTGAEETQYF | TGTGCCAGCAGCGAAATGGGCGGGACAGGGGCCGAAGAGACCCAGTACTTC
TRBJ1-2 | NA | TRBV7-9 | many | CASSLVVRDAEDYGYTF | TGTGCCAGCAGCTTAGTTGTTAGGGACGCCGAGGACTATGGCTACACCTTC
TRBJ1-2 | NA | TRBV19 | many | CASSSQRQNYGYTF | TGTGCCAGTAGTTCTCAGAGACAGAACTATGGCTACACCTTC
TRBJ2-1 | NA | TRBV12-3/TRBV12-4 | many | CASSLEGGQFF | TGTGCCAGCAGTTTAGAGGGAGGGCAGTTCTTC
TRBJ1-5 | NA | TRBV12-3/TRBV12-4 | many | CASSSTGSGQPQHF | TGTGCCAGCAGTTCGACAGGATCAGGTCAGCCCCAGCATTTT
TRBJ2-7 | NA | TRBV7-2 | many | CASSLVAAVSYEQYF | TGTGCCAGCAGCTTAGTAGCGGCAGTCTCCTACGAGCAGTACTTC
TRBJ2-3 | NA | TRBV12-3/TRBV12-4 | many | CASSLLVSGSPDTQYF | TGTGCCAGCAGTTTGCTCGTATCCGGGAGCCCAGATACGCAGTATTTT
TRBJ2-2 | TRBD2 | TRBV6-5 | NA | CASSYPSGRATGELFF | TGTGCCAGCAGTTACCCCAGCGGGAGGGCAACCGGGGAGCTGTTTTTT
TRBJ1-5 | NA | TRBV19 | NA | CASTPGLGSNQPQHF | TGTGCCAGTACCCCCGGGTTAGGGAGCAATCAGCCCCAGCATTTT
TRBJ1-3 | NA | TRBV6-2/TRBV6-3 | many | CASIWRGTGNTIYF | TGTGCCAGCATATGGAGGGGAACTGGAAACACCATATATTTT